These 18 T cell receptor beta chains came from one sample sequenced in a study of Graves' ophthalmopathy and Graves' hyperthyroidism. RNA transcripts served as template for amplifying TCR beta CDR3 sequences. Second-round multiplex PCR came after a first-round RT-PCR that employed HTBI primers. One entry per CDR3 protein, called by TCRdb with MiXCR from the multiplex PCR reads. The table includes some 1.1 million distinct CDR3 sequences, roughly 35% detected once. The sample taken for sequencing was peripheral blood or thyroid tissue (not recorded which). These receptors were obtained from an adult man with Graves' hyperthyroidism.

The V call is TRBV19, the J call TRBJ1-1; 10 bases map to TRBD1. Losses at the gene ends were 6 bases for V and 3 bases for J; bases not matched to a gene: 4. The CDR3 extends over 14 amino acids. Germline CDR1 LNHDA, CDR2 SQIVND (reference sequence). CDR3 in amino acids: CASSKGQGYTEAFF. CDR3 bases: TGTGCCAGTAGCAAGGGACAGGGGTACACTGAAGCTTTCTTT.

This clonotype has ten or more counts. For the CDR3, the DNA is TGTGCCAGCAGCCGCGAGAGCGGGGGACGGGAGACCCAGTACTTC. Protein sequence: CASSRESGGRETQYF. The chain recombines TRBV7-8 with TRBJ2-5; TRBD2 matches 8 bases. CDR3 length: 15 amino acids. Trimming removed 5 bases from V and 5 bases from J; junction bases left unmatched: 10. CDR1 is SGHVS, CDR2 FQNEAQ, per germline.

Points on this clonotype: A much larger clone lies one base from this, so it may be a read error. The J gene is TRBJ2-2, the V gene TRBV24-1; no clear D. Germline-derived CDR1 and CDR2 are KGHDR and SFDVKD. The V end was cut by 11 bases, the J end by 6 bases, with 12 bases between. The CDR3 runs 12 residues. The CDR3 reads CASSQRPGELFF. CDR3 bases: TGTGCCAGCAGCCAAAGGCCCGGGGAGCTGTTTTTT.

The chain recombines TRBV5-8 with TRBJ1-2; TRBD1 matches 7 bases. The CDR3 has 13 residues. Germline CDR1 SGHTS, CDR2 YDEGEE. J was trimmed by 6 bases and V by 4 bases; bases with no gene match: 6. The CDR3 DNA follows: TGTGCCAGCAGCCCCGGACAGGCGGATGGCTACACCTTC. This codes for CASSPGQADGYTF.

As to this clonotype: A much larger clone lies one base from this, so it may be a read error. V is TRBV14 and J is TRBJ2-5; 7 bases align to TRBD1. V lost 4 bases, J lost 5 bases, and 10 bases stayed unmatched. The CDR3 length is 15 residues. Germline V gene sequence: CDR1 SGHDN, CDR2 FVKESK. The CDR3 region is CASSRDRVILETQYF. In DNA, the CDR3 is TGTGCCAGCAGCCGCGACAGGGTGATTCTGGAGACCCAGTACTTC.

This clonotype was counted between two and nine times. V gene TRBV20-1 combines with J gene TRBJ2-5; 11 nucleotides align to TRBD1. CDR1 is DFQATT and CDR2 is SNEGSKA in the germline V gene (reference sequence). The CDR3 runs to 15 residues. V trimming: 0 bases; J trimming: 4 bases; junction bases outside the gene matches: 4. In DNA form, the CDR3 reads TGCAGTGCTAGAGATGGGACAGGGGGGATAGAGACCCAGTACTTC. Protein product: CSARDGTGGIETQYF.

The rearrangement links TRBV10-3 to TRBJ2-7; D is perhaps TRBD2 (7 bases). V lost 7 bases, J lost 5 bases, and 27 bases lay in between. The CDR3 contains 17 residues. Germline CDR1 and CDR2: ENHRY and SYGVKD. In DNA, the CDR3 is TGTGCCATCAAAGCGGCCGGGGAGGGGTCAGGGGCCGACGAGCAGTACTTC. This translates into CAIKAAGEGSGADEQYF.

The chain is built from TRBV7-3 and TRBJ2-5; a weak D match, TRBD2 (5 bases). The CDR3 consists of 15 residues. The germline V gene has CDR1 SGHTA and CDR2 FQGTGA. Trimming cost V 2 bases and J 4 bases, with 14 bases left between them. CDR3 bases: TGTGCCAGCAGCTTACGCGAGGGAGTGGCAGAGACCCAGTACTTC. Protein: CASSLREGVAETQYF.

The CDR3 DNA sequence: TGCAGTGCTACCCGGGGGGTTAATTCACCCCTCCACTTT. Its translation is CSATRGVNSPLHF. This chain connects TRBV20-1 to TRBJ1-6, with D maybe TRBD1 (5 bases). This CDR3 comprises 13 residues. V was pared by 4 bases and J by 6 bases, with 10 bases between. Per the germline V gene, CDR1 is DFQATT and CDR2 is SNEGSKA (reference sequence).

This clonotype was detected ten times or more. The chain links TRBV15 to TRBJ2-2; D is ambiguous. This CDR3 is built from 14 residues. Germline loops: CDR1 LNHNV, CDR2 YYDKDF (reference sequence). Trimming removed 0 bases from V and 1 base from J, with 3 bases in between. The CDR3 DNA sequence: TGTGCCACCAGCAGAGATCAGAACACCGGGGAGCTGTTTTTT. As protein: CATSRDQNTGELFF.

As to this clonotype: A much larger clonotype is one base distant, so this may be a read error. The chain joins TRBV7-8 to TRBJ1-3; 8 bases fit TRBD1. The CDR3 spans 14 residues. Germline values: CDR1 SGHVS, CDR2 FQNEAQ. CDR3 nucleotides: TGTGCCAGCAGCTTGGACAGGGCTGGAAACAGCATATATTTT. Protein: CASSLDRAGNSIYF.

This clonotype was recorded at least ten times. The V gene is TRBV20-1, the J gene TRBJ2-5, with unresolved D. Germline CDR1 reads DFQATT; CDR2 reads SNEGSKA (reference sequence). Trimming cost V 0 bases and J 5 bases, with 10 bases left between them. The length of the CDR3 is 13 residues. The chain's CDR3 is CSARDLGLETQYF. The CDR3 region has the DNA TGCAGTGCTAGAGACCTGGGGTTGGAGACCCAGTACTTC.

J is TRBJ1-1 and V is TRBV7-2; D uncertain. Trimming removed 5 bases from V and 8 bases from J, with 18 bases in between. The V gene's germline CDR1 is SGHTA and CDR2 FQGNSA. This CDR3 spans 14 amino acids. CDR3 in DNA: TGTGCCAGCAGCCGGGGAAACACCGGGAGAGAAGCTTTCTTT. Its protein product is CASSRGNTGREAFF.

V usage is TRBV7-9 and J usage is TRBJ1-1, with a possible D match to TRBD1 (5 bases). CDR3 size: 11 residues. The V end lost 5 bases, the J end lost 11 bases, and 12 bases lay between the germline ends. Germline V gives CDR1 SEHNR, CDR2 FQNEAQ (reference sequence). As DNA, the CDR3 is TGTGCCAGCAGCGGGGCGGGGGGGGCTTTCTTT. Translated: CASSGAGGAFF.

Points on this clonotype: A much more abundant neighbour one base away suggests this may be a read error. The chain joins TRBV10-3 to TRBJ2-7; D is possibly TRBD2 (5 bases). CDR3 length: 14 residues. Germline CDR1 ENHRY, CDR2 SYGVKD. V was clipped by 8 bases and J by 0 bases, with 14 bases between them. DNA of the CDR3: TGTGCCATCTTAAAACGGGAAAGCTCCTACGAGCAGTACTTC. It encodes CAILKRESSYEQYF.

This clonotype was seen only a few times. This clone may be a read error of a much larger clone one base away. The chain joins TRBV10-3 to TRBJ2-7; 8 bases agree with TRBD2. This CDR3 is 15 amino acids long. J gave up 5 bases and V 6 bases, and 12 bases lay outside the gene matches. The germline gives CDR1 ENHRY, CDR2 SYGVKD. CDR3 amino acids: CAISRTMSGGNEQYF. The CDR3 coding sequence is TGTGCCATCAGCCGGACAATGAGCGGGGGCAACGAGCAGTACTTC.

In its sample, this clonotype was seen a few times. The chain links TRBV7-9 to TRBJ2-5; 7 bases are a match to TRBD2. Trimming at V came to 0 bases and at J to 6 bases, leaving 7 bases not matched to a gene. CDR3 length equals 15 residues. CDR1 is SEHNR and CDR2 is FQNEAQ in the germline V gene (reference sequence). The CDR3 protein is CASSLAPTTSKTQYF. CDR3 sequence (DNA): TGTGCCAGCAGCTTAGCTCCCACGACTAGCAAGACCCAGTACTTC.

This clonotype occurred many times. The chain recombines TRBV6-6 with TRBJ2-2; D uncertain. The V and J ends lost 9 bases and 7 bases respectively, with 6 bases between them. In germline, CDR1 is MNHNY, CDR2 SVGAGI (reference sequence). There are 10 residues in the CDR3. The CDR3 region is CARWGGELFF. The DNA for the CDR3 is TGTGCCAGGTGGGGCGGGGAGCTGTTTTTT.